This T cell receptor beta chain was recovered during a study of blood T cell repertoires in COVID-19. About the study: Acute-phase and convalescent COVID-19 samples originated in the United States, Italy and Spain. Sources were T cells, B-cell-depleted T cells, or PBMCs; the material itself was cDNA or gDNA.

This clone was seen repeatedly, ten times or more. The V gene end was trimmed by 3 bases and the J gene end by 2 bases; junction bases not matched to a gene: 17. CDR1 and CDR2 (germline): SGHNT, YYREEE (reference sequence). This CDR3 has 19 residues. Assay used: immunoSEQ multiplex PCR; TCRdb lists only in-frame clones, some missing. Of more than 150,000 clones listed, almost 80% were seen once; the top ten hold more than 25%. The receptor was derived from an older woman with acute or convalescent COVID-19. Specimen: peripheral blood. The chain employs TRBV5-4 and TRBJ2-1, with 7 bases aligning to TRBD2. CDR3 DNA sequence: TGTGCCAGCAGCTCCTCTAGCGGACTCTTAAAGGACGCCTACAATGAGCAGTTCTTC. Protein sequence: CASSSSSGLLKDAYNEQFF.